This is a list of T cell receptor beta chains from one sample in a study of blood T cell repertoires in COVID-19. The repertoire was sequenced with immunoSEQ multiplex PCR; TCRdb's copy has only in-frame clones and lacks some. Of over 200,000 clones listed, 80% to 90% are singletons. Sequencing was performed on peripheral blood. These receptors came from a man between 40 and 49 years old with acute or convalescent COVID-19. Each CDR3 is given with its conserved first and last residue.

>TRBV6-4|TRBJ1-6|13
CASSEQGRSPLHF
>TRBV7-8|TRBJ2-7|15
CASSLVRGQGGRQYF
>TRBV6-5|TRBJ2-4|14
CASSWGGGFNIQYF
>TRBV7-5|TRBJ1-5|18
CVRSLTFYVRASNQPQHF
>TRBV7-2|TRBJ2-7|15
CASSLRGTGRSEQYF
>TRBV7-6|TRBJ1-5|15
CASSLGQGSNQPQHF
>TRBV19|TRBJ2-7|17
CASSIDPPGQGVYEQYF
>TRBV24-1|TRBJ2-1|17
CATSDSMVAEVNNEQFF
>TRBV16|TRBJ1-6|16
CASSPTGSSYNSPLHF
>TRBV21-1|TRBJ1-5|21
CASSKKGRTALSSVSNQPQHF
>TRBV5-6|TRBJ2-5|17
CASSFFSGVTGSGAQYF
>TRBV7-6|TRBJ2-5|16
CASSLGLAGPTLNQYF
>TRBV2|TRBJ1-4|16
CASSQTGQARNEKLFF
>TRBV27|TRBJ1-2|15
CASSSLGERGYGYTF
>TRBV5-1|TRBJ2-5|15
CASSLGLAGIQTQYF
>TRBV27|TRBJ2-7|15
CASSPWDRGLEEQYF
>TRBV9|TRBJ2-7|14
CASSSQGQSYEQYF
>TRBV5-4|TRBJ2-7|15
CASSLGAGGAYEQYF
>TRBV27|TRBJ2-7|13
CASRPHGAYEQYF
>TRBV13|TRBJ2-5|15
CASSFRLAGGETQYF
>TRBV6-2/TRBV6-3|TRBJ2-3|16
CASSDPGLAGTDTQYF
>TRBV6-2/TRBV6-3|TRBJ2-6|18
CASSYRRGSDSGANVLTF
>TRBV18|TRBJ2-7|14
CASSLDRTNYEQYF
>TRBV7-9|TRBJ2-3|16
CASTPRGSRYTDTQYF
>TRBV25-1|TRBJ2-1|13
CASSPGLRGEQFF
>TRBV12-3/TRBV12-4|TRBJ1-1|13
CASREGADTEAFF
>TRBV2|TRBJ1-3|16
CASSRDRTSPGNTIYF
>TRBV7-3|TRBJ2-3|13
CASSRDTTHTQYF
>TRBV19|TRBJ2-3|14
CASRTLAGDRTQYF
>TRBV18|TRBJ2-7|13
CASSPGHNYEQYF
>TRBV11-3|TRBJ2-2|19
CASSLARSLAGGPVGELFF
>TRBV18|TRBJ2-1|13
CASSTDSYNEQFF
>TRBV9|TRBJ2-3|15
CASSPFSGDIDTQYF
>TRBV11-2|TRBJ2-5|15
CASSLNPGGRETQYF
>TRBV21-1|TRBJ2-3|15
CASTSREGDTDTQYF
>TRBV5-1|TRBJ2-2|15
CASSLSRANTGELFF
>TRBV27|TRBJ1-6|14
CASLEESDNSPLHF
>TRBV7-8|TRBJ2-3|14
CASSLGRGTDTQYF
>TRBV9|TRBJ2-3|14
CASQTGGNTDTQYF
>TRBV7-9|TRBJ2-1|14
CASYISGGAYEQFF
>TRBV18|TRBJ2-6|17
CASSLGLARSGANVLTF
>TRBV6-5|TRBJ1-2|13
CASIPTGFYGYTF
>TRBV15|TRBJ2-5|11
CATRGWETQYF
>TRBV7-6|TRBJ2-7|13
CASSLAGTGGQYF
>TRBV21-1|TRBJ2-6|18
CASSNRTGPPSGANVLTF
>TRBV28|TRBJ2-3|17
CASSSGGAGPSTDTQYF
>TRBV7-2|TRBJ2-6|17
CASSPRDTRSGANVLTF
>TRBV19|TRBJ2-1|15
CASSIGTGVGNEQFF
>TRBV28|TRBJ1-2|16
CASSTGQGEANYGYTF
>TRBV4-1|TRBJ1-5|17
CASSPLPGQGQNQPQHF
>TRBV30|TRBJ1-2|16
CAWNLWTGKTIDGYTF
>TRBV28|TRBJ2-1|15
CASSFRGVDYNEQFF
>TRBV28|TRBJ1-4|12
CASSTGNEKLFF
>TRBV27|TRBJ2-1|12
CASSPLSNEQFF
>TRBV19|TRBJ2-3|16
CASSRNGGPGADTQYF
>TRBV6-4|TRBJ2-3|13
CASSSGSTDTQYF
>TRBV29-1|TRBJ2-7|11
CSVTGGDEQYF
>TRBV6-4|TRBJ1-5|16
CASSPGQGVGIESQHF